This entry features one T cell receptor (beta chain) sequence. CDR1 is MNHEY and CDR2 is SVGAGI in the germline V gene. CDR3 size: 15 residues. V gave up 0 bases and J gave up 1 base, with 9 bases separating them. This record comes from a study of a mutant IDH1 vaccine in newly diagnosed glioma. Overall study context: Former treatment meant radiotherapy, temozolomide, or both; the majority had gotten both.

Only in-frame clones appear in the TCRdb table, and some are missing; sequencing was by immunoSEQ multiplex PCR. Here the sample spans 70,000 to 95,000 clones, about four fifths being singletons. The time point denotes: baseline, week 1 (first vaccination visit). Treatment reported: pre-vaccination baseline after standard-of-care therapy. V usage is TRBV6-5 and J usage is TRBJ1-1; D is undetermined. The TCR comes from a man between 35 and 55 years old with glioma. Some clones in this sample may be carry-over from other donors' samples. The sample was PBMCs, taken from a glioma patient treated with radiotherapy, temozolomide or both. In DNA, the CDR3 is TGTGCCAGCAGTTACTCTGGGGTTTGGAACACTGAAGCTTTCTTT. As protein: CASSYSGVWNTEAFF.